This T cell receptor beta chain was sequenced in a study of response to subunit inactivated influenza vaccine (dated by TCRdb to between 2018 and 2020). About the investigation overall: To follow how T cells responded to a trivalent subunit inactivated influenza vaccine, the researchers relied on deep quantitative profiling of the T cell receptor repertoire.

Cut back by 1 base and 6 bases, the V and J ends lie 16 bases apart. According to the germline V gene (reference sequence), CDR1 reads LNHNV and CDR2 reads YYDKDF. The CDR3 starts with the cysteine, ends with the phenylalanine, and has 15 residues. The entry retains the CDR3 DNA only, 45 bases that are in frame from base 1. Overall study outcomes, separate from this receptor: It was suggested by the authors that each seasonal influenza vaccination may recruit only a limited number of new T cells.

The method behind the library was RT-PCR. Sequencing was carried out with an Illumina HiSeq 2500. Clones were called with MiXCR by TCRdb after fastp trimmed the public reads at Q25, and only in-frame beta chains were retained. Rows with one shared CDR3 protein collapse into an entry with the most common genes and DNA. The sample records 500,000 to 600,000 distinct CDR3 sequences, over 9.5% of which are singletons. Roughly a tenth of the sample lies in the top ten. As to this clonotype: This receptor's antigen is unknown. One base away there is no much larger clone; base qualities are not given.

This clonotype was sampled from a man in his fifties who received an inactivated influenza vaccine. Donor details come from another sample of the same person, matched by shared clones. Source: PBMCs from blood, taken on the day of vaccination. This receptor chain uses TRBV15 and TRBJ2-7; the D gene is perhaps TRBD2, on 5 matching bases. The CDR3 in this case is CATSRVGLALGEQYF. Here is the DNA: TGTGCCACCAGCAGAGTCGGCCTAGCTTTGGGCGAGCAGTACTTC.